The 27 T cell receptor beta chains below all came from one sample that was sequenced in a study of cytomegalovirus exposure and HLA in healthy donors. The PCR contained 60 Vbeta and 13 Jbeta primers. Only in-frame clones appear in the TCRdb table, and some are missing; sequencing was by immunoSEQ multiplex PCR. The top ten clones hold about 6.4% of a sample with under 250,000 clones, 82% of them seen once. Sequenced material: PBMCs. These receptors were collected from a man aged 35 to 55 in good health and CMV-seropositive.

As for this clone: Mismatch with germline at one junction end may stem from a read error. Here the CDR3 reads CASSLVSGRIGDEQFF. The DNA for the CDR3 is TGTGCTAGCAGCTTAGTTAGCGGGAGGATTGGCGATGAGCAGTTCTTC. The chain couples TRBV7-7 to TRBJ2-1; TRBD2 agrees at 10 bases. Per germline, CDR1 SSHAT and CDR2 FNYEAQ (reference sequence). This CDR3 has 16 residues.

The J gene is TRBJ2-1, the V gene TRBV15; TRBD1 aligns across 7 bases. V lost 5 bases and J lost 3; bases outside the gene matches: 7. Germline CDR1 is LNHNV and CDR2 is YYDKDF (reference sequence). This CDR3 spans 15 amino acids. The CDR3 is CATSRIGGDYNEQFF. For the CDR3, the DNA is TGTGCCACCAGCCGCATAGGGGGCGACTACAATGAGCAGTTCTTC.

This chain links TRBV14 with TRBJ1-2; D might be TRBD1 (6 bases). The CDR3 consists of 14 residues. V lost 6 bases, J lost 0 bases, and 11 bases lay in between. The germline CDR1 and CDR2 sequences are SGHDN and FVKESK. The CDR3 bases are TGTGCCAGCAGTCTACAGGGACCTAACTATGGCTACACCTTC. Translation: CASSLQGPNYGYTF.

The CDR3 spells CASSFIGQGSTDTQYF. The CDR3 DNA is TGTGCCAGCAGCTTTATAGGACAGGGTAGCACAGATACGCAGTATTTT. The chain joins TRBV7-3 to TRBJ2-3; 8 bases fit TRBD1. Losses at the gene ends were 3 bases for V and 0 bases for J; bases not matched to a gene: 5. Germline V lookup: CDR1 SGHTA, CDR2 FQGTGA. The CDR3 has 16 residues.

This chain links TRBV6-1 with TRBJ2-1, with TRBD2 as a possible D gene (6 bases). CDR3 length: 12 amino acids. Germline CDR1 reads MNHNS; CDR2 reads SASEGT. V lost 7 bases and J lost 6, with 10 bases in between. CDR3 in amino acids: CASKGLLNEQFF. CDR3 nucleotides: TGTGCCAGCAAGGGACTTCTCAATGAGCAGTTCTTC.

The CDR3 DNA is TGTGCCAGTTCCTGGGGGACAGATTACAATGAGCAGTTCTTC. The encoded protein is CASSWGTDYNEQFF. V is TRBV19 and J is TRBJ2-1; TRBD1 agrees at 7 bases. In germline, CDR1 is LNHDA, CDR2 SQIVND (reference sequence). The CDR3 has 14 amino acids. J lost 4 bases, V lost 8 bases, and 8 bases had no gene match.

The J gene is TRBJ2-5, the V gene TRBV7-9, with a possible D match to TRBD1 (7 bases). The CDR3 consists of 15 residues. Between the trimmed V and J ends, which lost 3 bases and 2 bases, there was a span of 13 bases. Looked up from germline, CDR1 is SEHNR and CDR2 is FQNEAQ (reference sequence). The CDR3 DNA is TGTGCCAGCAGCTTCAGGAGGGGGCGTCAAGAGACCCAGTACTTC. This translates into CASSFRRGRQETQYF.

The chain links TRBV4-1 to TRBJ1-1; TRBD1 matches at 7 bases. Losses at the gene ends were 4 bases for V and 4 bases for J; bases not matched to a gene: 9. CDR3 length equals 15 residues. Germline V gives CDR1 MGHRA, CDR2 YSYEKL. CDR3 nucleotide sequence: TGCGCCAGCAGCCCTAGACAGGGAGAGGGCACTGAAGCTTTCTTT. Protein sequence: CASSPRQGEGTEAFF.

The V and J genes are TRBV7-2 and TRBJ2-1, with 14 nucleotides matching TRBD2. The germline CDR1 and CDR2 sequences are SGHTA and FQGNSA. Trimming took 5 bases from V and 0 from J; bases not matched to a gene: 3. The CDR3 runs to 17 residues. The CDR3 coding sequence is TGTGCCAGCAGCCGCGGGACTAGCGGGAGCTCCTACAATGAGCAGTTCTTC. Protein product: CASSRGTSGSSYNEQFF.

The chain is built from TRBV7-3 and TRBJ2-5; TRBD1 is a possible D gene (6 bases). The length of the CDR3 is 13 residues. V was trimmed by 5 bases and J by 3 bases, leaving 10 bases between them. Per the germline V gene, CDR1 is SGHTA and CDR2 is FQGTGA. The CDR3 loop is CASSPGQKETQYF. CDR3 in DNA: TGTGCCAGCAGCCCTGGACAGAAAGAGACCCAGTACTTC.

This sequence joins TRBV12-5 and TRBJ2-3, with 9 bases identical to TRBD2. The junction had 9 bases not matched to a gene; V was cut back by 2 bases and J by 6 bases. The CDR3 extends over 16 amino acids. Looked up from germline, CDR1 is LGHNT and CDR2 is FRNRAP. Here the CDR3 reads CASGLTSGPQGDTQYF. As DNA, the CDR3 is TGTGCTAGTGGTTTGACTAGCGGGCCTCAGGGGGATACGCAGTATTTT.

This clone was observed once. V is TRBV4-1 and J is TRBJ1-2, with 7 bases identical to TRBD1. CDR1 is MGHRA, CDR2 YSYEKL, per germline. J gave up 6 bases and V 1 base, and 8 bases lay outside the gene matches. The CDR3 covers 15 residues. CDR3 bases: TGCGCCAGCAGCCAAGGGTCATTCAGGGGGGATGGCTACACCTTC. Amino acids: CASSQGSFRGDGYTF.

The chain is built from TRBV6-5 and TRBJ2-1; TRBD2 agrees at 13 bases. Germline V gene lookup returns CDR1 MNHEY and CDR2 SVGAGI. The CDR3 runs to 16 residues. V was clipped by 0 bases and J by 8 bases; unmatched bases: 4. The DNA for the CDR3 is TGTGCCAGCAGTTACTCCACTAGCGGGAGGGGCTATGAGCAGTTCTTC. Encoded protein: CASSYSTSGRGYEQFF.

On this clone itself: The identical CDR3 is also encoded by other nucleotide sequences in the sample. This chain joins TRBV29-1 and TRBJ1-2, with TRBD1 matching over 7 bases. Per the germline V gene, CDR1 is SQVTM and CDR2 is ANQGSEA. This CDR3 spans 14 amino acids. V dropped 6 bases and J dropped 2; count of bases not matched to a gene: 9. CDR3: CSVGLDRENYGYTF. The CDR3 DNA reads TGCAGCGTAGGGCTAGACAGGGAGAACTATGGCTACACCTTC.

This clone was seen only a few times. This chain's CDR3 is CASSQGSTPGGSGNEQFF. The DNA for the CDR3 is TGCGCCAGCAGCCAAGGCTCCACCCCGGGAGGGTCAGGCAATGAGCAGTTCTTC. The chain is built from TRBV4-1 and TRBJ2-1; 8 bases are shared with TRBD2. V lost 1 base to trimming and J lost 6 bases; unmatched junction nucleotides: 14. The length of the CDR3 is 18 residues. Germline V gene data show CDR1 as MGHRA and CDR2 as YSYEKL.

This sequence joins TRBV6-1 and TRBJ2-7; the D gene is possibly TRBD2 (6 bases). There are 16 residues in the CDR3. Germline values: CDR1 MNHNS, CDR2 SASEGT. V lost 2 bases to trimming and J lost 0 bases, with 14 bases between them. CDR3 DNA: TGTGCCAGCAGTGAAAGGAAGGGAGGCCCCTCCTACGAGCAGTACTTC. Residues: CASSERKGGPSYEQYF.

The rearrangement joins TRBV5-1 to TRBJ2-3; 8 bases align to TRBD2. The trim removed 0 bases at V and 5 bases at J, leaving 8 bases unmatched. Germline CDR1 reads SGHRS; CDR2 reads YFSETQ. CDR3 length: 16 amino acids. The CDR3 nucleotides read TGCGCCAGCAGCTTGGCTGGGACTAGTGAAGGAGATACGCAGTATTTT. Translated: CASSLAGTSEGDTQYF.

The rearrangement links TRBV27 to TRBJ2-1; TRBD2 matches at 9 bases. Per the germline V gene, CDR1 is MNHEY and CDR2 is SMNVEV (reference sequence). Germline trimming cut 4 bases from V and 6 bases from J; bases unmatched to any gene: 10. The CDR3 covers 16 residues. The CDR3 nucleotides are TGTGCCAGCAGTTACCGCGGGAGGGGTGGCTCCAATGAGCAGTTCTTC. Protein product: CASSYRGRGGSNEQFF.

This rearrangement joins TRBV11-2 to TRBJ1-1; the D is unclear. This CDR3 contains 14 residues. Germline CDR1 is SGHAT and CDR2 is FQNNGV. Trimming shortened V by 0 bases and J by 4 bases, and 9 bases separated the two germline ends. The CDR3 reads CASSLDKRGTEAFF. The CDR3 region has the DNA TGTGCCAGCAGCTTAGATAAGCGCGGCACTGAAGCTTTCTTT.

The J gene is TRBJ2-3, the V gene TRBV21-1; whether TRBD2, the table's D call, matches the DNA was not checked. TRBV21-1 is tagged as a pseudogene. This CDR3 has 18 residues. CDR3 DNA: TGTGCCAGCAGCAAAGGGCCAGCGCCCGCTGCAACCACAGATACGCAGTATTTT. It is translated as CASSKGPAPAATTDTQYF.

CDR3 loop: CASSHSGTEETQYF. The CDR3, as DNA: TGTGCCAGCAGCCACTCCGGGACTGAAGAGACCCAGTACTTC. The chain links TRBV7-9 to TRBJ2-5, with D possibly TRBD2 on 6 matching bases. This CDR3 comprises 14 residues. Germline loops: CDR1 SEHNR, CDR2 FQNEAQ (reference sequence). Trimming cost V 5 bases and J 3 bases, with 13 bases left between them.

J is TRBJ2-2 and V is TRBV11-2; 10 bases align to TRBD2. The CDR3 is 16 residues long. With 5 bases clipped from V and 3 bases from J, the junction kept 6 bases outside the gene matches. Germline CDR1 SGHAT, CDR2 FQNNGV. CDR3 sequence: CASSPEGLADTGELFF. CDR3 nucleotide sequence: TGTGCCAGCAGCCCTGAAGGACTAGCGGACACCGGGGAGCTGTTTTTT.

The gene calls are TRBV6-4 and TRBJ2-3; 9 positions match TRBD2. Per germline, CDR1 MRHNA and CDR2 SNTAGT. The V segment lost 6 bases and the J segment 3 bases; nucleotides outside the gene matches: 7. This CDR3 has 15 residues. The CDR3 is CASRGSGRSTDTQYF. The CDR3 nucleotides read TGTGCCAGCAGAGGGAGCGGGAGGTCAACAGATACGCAGTATTTT.

This clone has only a few counts. V is TRBV9 and J is TRBJ2-2; 13 nucleotides align to TRBD2. Trimming cost V 1 base and J 5 bases; bases outside gene matches: 11. Germline lookup yields CDR1 SGDLS and CDR2 YYNGEE. This CDR3 spans 19 amino acids. The CDR3 nucleotides are TGTGCCAGCAGCGTACGACTAGCGGGAGGCCGGTTAGATACCGGGGAGCTGTTTTTT. Protein product: CASSVRLAGGRLDTGELFF.

This clone was counted between two and nine times. V usage is TRBV5-4 and J usage is TRBJ2-3, with D possibly being TRBD2 (6 bases). The CDR3 is 14 amino acids. Germline V gives CDR1 SGHNT, CDR2 YYREEE (reference sequence). V lost 2 bases to trimming and J lost 5 bases, with 12 bases between them. In DNA form, the CDR3 reads TGTGCCAGCAGCTTTGGGGGGAGTCGAGATACGCAGTATTTT. Translating it yields CASSFGGSRDTQYF.

The rearrangement uses TRBV29-1 and TRBJ2-1; 11 nucleotides line up with TRBD2. Germline values: CDR1 SQVTM, CDR2 ANQGSEA. V gave up 6 bases and J gave up 4 bases; unmatched junction bases: 5. The CDR3 runs 14 residues. The CDR3, as DNA: TGCAGCGTGCGACTAGCGGGGTCGTACAATGAGCAGTTCTTC. It codes for CSVRLAGSYNEQFF.

This clone was counted a single time. The chain combines TRBV18 with TRBJ2-7; 7 nucleotides agree with TRBD1. Germline V gene data show CDR1 as KGHSH and CDR2 as LQKENI. The CDR3 has 14 residues. V lost 6 bases to trimming and J lost 5 bases; unmatched junction nucleotides: 10. As DNA, the CDR3 is TGTGCCAGCTCGCCGGGACAGACGGGCAACGAGCAGTACTTC. Protein sequence: CASSPGQTGNEQYF.